This note documents a single T cell receptor (beta chain) sequence. Primers used in a second PCR of roughly 7 to 12 cycles were a sample-barcoded 5' primer and a J-beta primer mix. TCRdb passed the 5' RACE reads through MiXCR, listing each CDR3 protein once. The sample lists about 730,000 distinct CDR3 sequences, approximately 39% occurring once. The data were taken from a study of blood T cells in healthy people across ages. This CDR3 spans 15 amino acids. The V gene's germline CDR1 is SGDLS and CDR2 YYNGEE. Trimming removed 4 bases from V and 0 bases from J, with 11 bases in between. The gene calls are TRBV9 and TRBJ1-5; unclear D gene. The receptor was isolated from a woman aged 55 to 70 in good health. Source material: blood. CDR3 DNA sequence: TGTGCCAGCAGCCCCTGGGCGGATAGCAATCAGCCCCAGCATTTT. This codes for CASSPWADSNQPQHF.